The rows below give T cell receptor beta chains drawn from one sample of a study of blood T cell repertoires in COVID-19. The repertoire was sequenced with immunoSEQ multiplex PCR; TCRdb's copy has only in-frame clones and lacks some. The sample records just under 85,000 clones, around four fifths being singletons. The sample was peripheral blood. The receptor source for this set is a woman aged 60-75 years with acute or convalescent COVID-19. Each CDR3 is given with its conserved first and last residue. D genes are given only for firm matches. Where a row states a size, it is once, few, many or the class of an expanded clone; other rows omit it.

>-|TRBJ2-2|TRBD1|TRBV7-3
TGTGCCAGCAGTAGAACAGGGGGCGGCACCGGGGAGCTGTTTTTT
CASSRTGGGTGELFF
>-|TRBJ2-3|-|TRBV9
TGTGCCAGCAGCGTAGGCGCGGGGACAGATACGCAGTATTTT
CASSVGAGTDTQYF
>-|TRBJ1-2|-|TRBV6-5
TGTGCCAGCAGTTACGGTGGGCAGCCTTATGGCTACACCTTC
CASSYGGQPYGYTF
>-|TRBJ2-7|TRBD1|TRBV5-4
TGTGCCAGCAGCTTGGAGGAGGGGACAGGCTCCTACGAGCAGTACTTC
CASSLEEGTGSYEQYF
>-|TRBJ1-2|-|TRBV5-1
TGCGCCAGCAGCTTGGGATGGGGGGAAGCCCAGTGGTTC
CASSLGWGEAQWF
>-|TRBJ2-5|TRBD2|TRBV5-8
TGTGCCAGCAGCTCGAGGACTAGCGGGCCAAGTTCGTCCCAGTACTTC
CASSSRTSGPSSSQYF
>-|TRBJ2-2|TRBD1|TRBV24-1
TGTGCCACCACAGCACGGACAGGGGACACCGGGGAGCTGTTTTTT
CATTARTGDTGELFF
>-|TRBJ2-2|-|TRBV7-7
TGTGCTAGCAGCCCTATAGCCGGGGAGCTGTTTTTT
CASSPIAGELFF
>-|TRBJ1-2|-|TRBV12-3/TRBV12-4
TGTGCCAGCAGTTCAGGGTACTATGGCTACACCTTC
CASSSGYYGYTF
>-|TRBJ1-2|-|TRBV24-1
TGTGCCACCAGTGGCAATACAGGTCGCACGGGTGGCTACACCTTC
CATSGNTGRTGGYTF
>-|TRBJ1-2|-|TRBV5-6
TGTGCCAGCAGCTATCGGGGTACAGGCTACACCTTC
CASSYRGTGYTF
>-|TRBJ1-3|TRBD1|TRBV7-2
TGTGCCAGCAGCTTAGTGTCCGGGACAGGGGGCGGAAACACCATATATTTT
CASSLVSGTGGGNTIYF
>-|TRBJ1-2|-|TRBV30
TGTGCCTGGAGTGTACGCGGACGAGGGAATGACTACACCTTC
CAWSVRGRGNDYTF
>-|TRBJ1-2|TRBD1|TRBV30
TGTGCCTGGGTCGGACAGGGACGCGGCTACACCTTC
CAWVGQGRGYTF
>-|TRBJ2-2|-|TRBV5-5
TGTGCCAGCAGCCCACCCTCCGGAGTCAACACCGGGGAGCTGTTTTTT
CASSPPSGVNTGELFF
>-|TRBJ2-3|TRBD2|TRBV6-6
TGTGCCAGCAGTGTTCTAGCGGGAAACACAGATACGCAGTATTTT
CASSVLAGNTDTQYF
>-|TRBJ2-3|TRBD1|TRBV5-1
TGCGCCAGCAGCAGACAGGGGCTCGGTGGTACAGATACGCAGTATTTT
CASSRQGLGGTDTQYF
>-|TRBJ2-3|-|TRBV11-2
TGTGCCAGCAGCTCGAGCCGGGCAGATACGCAGTATTTT
CASSSSRADTQYF
>-|TRBJ2-1|TRBD2|TRBV2
TGTGCCAGCAGGCGTGCTAGCGGGGACAATGAGCAGTTCTTC
CASRRASGDNEQFF
>-|TRBJ1-1|TRBD1|TRBV24-1
TGTGCCACCAGTGATGGCGGACAGGGGGACACTGAAGCTTTCTTT
CATSDGGQGDTEAFF
>-|TRBJ2-5|TRBD1|TRBV2
TGTGCCAGCCAGGGACAGATAGAGACCCAGTACTTC
CASQGQIETQYF
>few|TRBJ2-5|TRBD2|TRBV10-3
TGTGCCATCAGTGAGTCGATGACTAGCGGACCCCAAGAGACCCAGTACTTC
CAISESMTSGPQETQYF
>-|TRBJ1-5|-|TRBV5-6
TGTGCCAGCAGCCGCGGCAATCAGCCCCAGCATTTT
CASSRGNQPQHF
>few|TRBJ2-1|TRBD2|TRBV27
TGTGCCAGCAGCAGACGGACTAGCGGGGCAAGCAATGAGCAGTTCTTC
CASSRRTSGASNEQFF
>-|TRBJ2-2|TRBD1|TRBV6-5
TGTGCCAGCAGCCGGGACAGGATCACCGGGGAGCTGTTTTTT
CASSRDRITGELFF
>-|TRBJ2-1|TRBD1|TRBV19
TGTGCCAGTAGTCCGGGACAGGGGAGGAATGAGCAGTTCTTC
CASSPGQGRNEQFF